Detailed here is one TCR beta chain. The CDR3 has 14 residues. CDR1 and CDR2 (germline): LNHDA, SQIVND (reference sequence). The trim removed 5 bases at V and 2 bases at J, leaving 3 bases unmatched. Profiled with immunoSEQ multiplex PCR; TCRdb holds only in-frame clones, not every one. The profile shows more than 110,000 clones, more than 80% of them singletons. Participants in the exposed group had met a COVID-19 case in the 2 weeks before joining the study. These data originate in a study of blood T cell repertoires in COVID-19. What was sequenced was PBMCs or T cells enriched from blood (not recorded which). This clonotype was obtained from a woman between 18 and 29 years old who had been exposed to COVID-19. The rearrangement joins TRBV19 to TRBJ1-1; TRBD1 matches at 9 bases. CDR3 sequence (DNA): TGTGCCAGTAGTGACAGGGGGACCAACACTGAAGCTTTCTTT. It codes for CASSDRGTNTEAFF. The full variable domain, completed using reference TRBV19 and TRBJ1-1, is DGGITQSPKYLFRKEGQNVTLSCEQNLNHDAMYWYRQDPGQGLRLIYYSQIVNDFQKGDIAEGYSVSREKKESFPLTVTSAQKNPTAFYLCASSDRGTNTEAFFGQGTRLTVV.